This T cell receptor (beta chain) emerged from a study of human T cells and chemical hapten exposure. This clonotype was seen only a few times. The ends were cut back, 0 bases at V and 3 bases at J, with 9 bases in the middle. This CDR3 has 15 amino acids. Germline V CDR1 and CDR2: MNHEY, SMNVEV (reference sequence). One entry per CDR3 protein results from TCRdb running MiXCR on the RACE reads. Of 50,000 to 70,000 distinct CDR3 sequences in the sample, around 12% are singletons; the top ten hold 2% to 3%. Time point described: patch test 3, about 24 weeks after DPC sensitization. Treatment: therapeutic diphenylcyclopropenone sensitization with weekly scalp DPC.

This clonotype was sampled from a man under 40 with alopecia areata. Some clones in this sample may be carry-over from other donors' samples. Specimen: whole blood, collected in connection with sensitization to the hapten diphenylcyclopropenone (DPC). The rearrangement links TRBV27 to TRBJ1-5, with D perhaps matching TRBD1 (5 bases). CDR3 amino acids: CASSLSGGFNQPQHF. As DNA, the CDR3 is TGTGCCAGCAGTTTATCCGGGGGTTTCAATCAGCCCCAGCATTTT.